The T cell receptor beta chain under discussion was sequenced for a study of blood T cell repertoires in COVID-19. This clone was detected once. Profiling relied on immunoSEQ multiplex PCR, and the TCRdb table lists in-frame clones only, not all of them. This sample yields around 430,000 clones, of which approximately 88% are seen a single time; around an eighth belongs to the top ten. CDR3 length: 14 amino acids. Germline loops: CDR1 MNHEY, CDR2 SVGAGI. Trimming at V came to 8 bases and at J to 6 bases, leaving 8 bases not matched to a gene. What was sequenced was peripheral blood. V gene TRBV6-5 combines with J gene TRBJ1-5; 9 bases line up with TRBD1. The TCR sequence derives from a woman aged 50 to 60 with COVID-19, enrolled during active disease. This CDR3 is CASLRDRETQPQHF. As DNA, the CDR3 is TGTGCCAGCCTCCGGGACAGGGAAACTCAGCCCCAGCATTTT.